These 30 T cell receptor beta chains were all obtained from the same sample, sequenced in a study of T cell responses to AZD1222 COVID-19 vaccine. Libraries were prepared by immunoSEQ multiplex PCR; TCRdb keeps only in-frame clonotypes and omits some of them. Found here are about 130,000 clones, over 80% of them singletons; the top ten hold approximately 6.8%. This specimen was peripheral blood, taken 28 days after the second AZD1222 dose. These receptors were taken from an adult who received the AZD1222 COVID-19 vaccine.

J is TRBJ1-2 and V is TRBV6-1; D is perhaps TRBD1 (5 bases). The CDR3 has 15 amino acids. Germline V gives CDR1 MNHNS, CDR2 SASEGT. Trimming removed 1 base at V and 6 bases at J, with 15 bases between. CDR3 sequence: CASSEGSPRVDGYTF. CDR3 in DNA: TGTGCCAGCAGTGAAGGTTCCCCCAGGGTGGATGGCTACACCTTC.

The rearrangement joins TRBV6-6 to TRBJ1-5; perhaps TRBD1 as D (5 bases). Trimming removed 7 bases from V and 0 bases from J, with 13 bases in between. The CDR3 spans 15 residues. Per germline, CDR1 MNHNY and CDR2 SVGAGI (reference sequence). The CDR3 protein is CASTLQDYSNQPQHF. DNA of the CDR3: TGTGCCAGCACCCTACAGGATTATAGCAATCAGCCCCAGCATTTT.

Only one count was recorded for this clone. The rearrangement uses TRBV12-3 or TRBV12-4 and TRBJ1-5; D ambiguous. V lost 2 bases, J lost 5 bases, and 7 bases lay in between. The CDR3 has 13 residues. The CDR3 region has the DNA TGTGCCAGCAGTTTACTAGGCCATCAGCCCCAGCATTTT. Protein product: CASSLLGHQPQHF.

V gene TRBV10-3 combines with J gene TRBJ2-1; D not certain. The CDR3 has 12 residues. Trimming removed 9 bases from V and 8 bases from J, with 14 bases in between. Looked up from germline, CDR1 is ENHRY and CDR2 is SYGVKD. CDR3 in amino acids: CAMSPHSDEQFF. CDR3 coding DNA: TGTGCCATGTCTCCCCACTCCGATGAGCAGTTCTTC.

V usage is TRBV11-3 and J usage is TRBJ2-5; D ambiguous. From germline, CDR1 is SGHNT and CDR2 YENEEA. This CDR3 is 13 amino acids long. Trimming removed 2 bases at V and 0 bases at J, with 4 bases between. The CDR3 here is CASSLRNQETQYF. The CDR3 coding sequence is TGTGCCAGCAGCTTAAGGAACCAAGAGACCCAGTACTTC.

Notes on this clone: The junction departs from germline at one end; a sequencing error may be responsible. The rearrangement joins TRBV7-7 to TRBJ2-3; a weak D match, TRBD2 (7 bases). CDR1 is SSHAT and CDR2 is FNYEAQ in the germline V gene (reference sequence). This CDR3 region has 13 residues. The CDR3 here is CASSEGGADTQYF. Written as DNA, the CDR3 is TGTGCTAGCAGTGAAGGGGGGGCAGATACGCAGTATTTT.

This sequence joins TRBV7-2 and TRBJ1-4, with D uncertain. This CDR3 is built from 12 residues. Trimming pared 1 base from V and 8 bases from J, leaving 5 bases between. CDR1 is SGHTA, CDR2 FQGNSA, per germline. CDR3 amino acids: CASSLGREKLFF. The CDR3 DNA reads TGTGCCAGCAGCTTAGGGAGGGAAAAACTGTTTTTT. The entire variable domain, with the rest obtained from reference TRBV7-2 and TRBJ1-4, is as follows: GAGVSQSPSNKVTEKGKDVELRCDPISGHTALYWYRQSLGQGLEFLIYFQGNSAPDKSGLPSDRFSAERTGGSVSTLTIQRTQQEDSAVYLCASSLGREKLFFGSGTQLSVL.

The gene calls are TRBV5-4 and TRBJ2-1; 8 positions agree with TRBD2. The CDR3 loop spans 15 amino acids. V shed 4 bases, J shed 5 bases, and the junction held 8 bases outside the gene matches. Germline V gives CDR1 SGHNT, CDR2 YYREEE (reference sequence). The CDR3 protein is CASSRQTSGDNEQFF. The CDR3, as DNA: TGTGCCAGCAGCCGCCAAACTAGCGGAGACAATGAGCAGTTCTTC. Full variable domain (outside the CDR3, taken from reference TRBV5-4 and TRBJ2-1): ETGVTQSPTHLIKTRGQQVTLRCSSQSGHNTVSWYQQALGQGPQFIFQYYREEENGRGNFPPRFSGLQFPNYSSELNVNALELDDSALYLCASSRQTSGDNEQFFGPGTRLTVL.

The chain employs TRBV7-9 and TRBJ1-1, with D hard to call. Germline lookup yields CDR1 SEHNR and CDR2 FQNEAQ (reference sequence). There are 13 residues in the CDR3. Trimming left V 1 base short and J 6 bases short, with 9 bases between. This CDR3 is CASSLGFPPEAFF. The CDR3 DNA follows: TGTGCCAGCAGCTTAGGGTTCCCTCCTGAAGCTTTCTTT.

The chain has TRBV30 and TRBJ2-6, with 8 bases matching TRBD1. This CDR3 comprises 16 residues. The junction had 6 bases not matched to a gene; V was cut back by 1 base and J by 4 bases. Germline V gives CDR1 GTSNPN, CDR2 SVGIG (reference sequence). This chain's CDR3 is CAWSGGQANGANVLTF. The CDR3 region has the DNA TGTGCCTGGAGTGGGGGACAGGCAAACGGGGCCAACGTCCTGACTTTC.

This sequence joins TRBV19 and TRBJ1-1, with a tentative D call TRBD1 (6 bases). There are 14 residues in the CDR3. The V gene's germline CDR1 is LNHDA and CDR2 SQIVND (reference sequence). V was shortened by 7 bases and J by 1 base, with 13 bases between the two germline ends. In DNA, the CDR3 is TGTGCCAGTACCAAGGGACACCCGAACACTGAAGCTTTCTTT. Translated, it gives CASTKGHPNTEAFF.

The rearrangement links TRBV3-1 (or the pseudogene TRBV3-2) to TRBJ1-1; the D gene is possibly TRBD1 (5 bases). Germline assignment: CDR1 LGHDT and CDR2 YNNKEL (reference sequence). Trimming cost V 3 bases and J 6 bases, with 8 bases left between them. The CDR3 extends over 12 amino acids. The CDR3 protein is CASSHRGAEAFF. The DNA for the CDR3 is TGTGCCAGCAGCCATCGGGGGGCTGAAGCTTTCTTT.

This chain uses TRBV18 with TRBJ1-1; D call uncertain. Trimming took off 1 base at V and 0 bases at J, with 6 bases between the two ends. Germline CDR1 is KGHSH and CDR2 is LQKENI. The CDR3 sequence is 14 residues long. In nucleotides, the CDR3 is TGTGCCAGCTCACCACGACCTTTGAACACTGAAGCTTTCTTT. Its translation is CASSPRPLNTEAFF.

This clone was recorded once. The CDR3 DNA follows: TGTGCCAGCAGTTTAGGGACAGGGGATGAAAAACTGTTTTTT. Amino acids: CASSLGTGDEKLFF. The chain combines TRBV27 with TRBJ1-4; TRBD1 matches 10 bases. Germline lookup yields CDR1 MNHEY and CDR2 SMNVEV (reference sequence). This CDR3 has 14 residues. The ends lost 2 bases at V and 6 bases at J; junction bases unmatched: 0.

The V gene is TRBV12-3 or TRBV12-4, the J gene TRBJ1-2, with TRBD1 matching 7 bases. This CDR3 is built from 12 residues. The ends lost 5 bases at V and 5 bases at J; junction bases unmatched: 2. The CDR3 loop is CASSPTGYGYTF. For the CDR3, the DNA is TGTGCCAGCAGTCCGACAGGGTATGGCTACACCTTC.

The V gene is TRBV5-4, the J gene TRBJ2-3; TRBD2 matches 12 bases. In germline, CDR1 is SGHNT, CDR2 YYREEE (reference sequence). This CDR3 has 16 amino acids. J lost 5 bases, V lost 5 bases, and 9 bases had no gene match. The CDR3 is CASSLGLAGGIDTQYF. DNA for the CDR3: TGTGCCAGCAGTCTGGGGCTAGCGGGGGGGATAGATACGCAGTATTTT.

The chain couples TRBV29-1 to TRBJ1-2, with 9 bases that match TRBD1. Per the germline V gene, CDR1 is SQVTM and CDR2 is ANQGSEA. The CDR3 is 12 residues long. J lost 4 bases, V lost 6 bases, and 3 bases had no gene match. The CDR3 is CSVETGGYGYTF. The CDR3 DNA reads TGCAGCGTGGAGACAGGGGGCTATGGCTACACCTTC.

The chain is built from TRBV18 and TRBJ2-3; D uncertain. CDR1 is KGHSH and CDR2 is LQKENI in the germline V gene. V lost 1 base and J lost 2, with 7 bases in between. The CDR3 is 14 amino acids. CDR3 DNA: TGTGCCAGCTCACCACGAAGTACCACAGATACGCAGTATTTT. This sequence encodes CASSPRSTTDTQYF.

The V gene is TRBV19, the J gene TRBJ2-5; 8 bases line up with TRBD2. V gave up 6 bases and J gave up 2 bases; unmatched junction bases: 14. This CDR3 is built from 17 residues. CDR1 LNHDA and CDR2 SQIVND come from the germline V gene (reference sequence). For the CDR3, the DNA is TGTGCCAGTAGCCCCCTAAGCGGCGGGGGGATTCAAGAGACCCAGTACTTC. It is translated as CASSPLSGGGIQETQYF. Using reference TRBV19 and TRBJ2-5 for the parts outside the CDR3, the full variable domain is DGGITQSPKYLFRKEGQNVTLSCEQNLNHDAMYWYRQDPGQGLRLIYYSQIVNDFQKGDIAEGYSVSREKKESFPLTVTSAQKNPTAFYLCASSPLSGGGIQETQYFGPGTRLLVL.

This clone has a handful of counts. The V and J genes are TRBV5-6 and TRBJ2-3, with D unresolved. This CDR3 has 13 amino acids. Trimming left V 3 bases short and J 5 bases short, with 10 bases between. CDR1 is SGHDT and CDR2 is YYEEEE in the germline V gene. DNA of the CDR3: TGTGCCAGCAGCTGGAGAGGTGGAGATACGCAGTATTTT. It translates to CASSWRGGDTQYF.

The chain couples TRBV10-3 to TRBJ1-5; 9 bases match TRBD1. Germline lookup yields CDR1 ENHRY and CDR2 SYGVKD. This CDR3 is built from 15 residues. The V gene end was trimmed by 5 bases and the J gene end by 2 bases; junction bases not matched to a gene: 4. CDR3 bases: TGTGCCATCAGTCCGGGACAGGGAGGCAATCAGCCCCAGCATTTT. Its translation is CAISPGQGGNQPQHF.

This chain uses TRBV4-1 with TRBJ1-2; TRBD1 matches at 8 bases. The CDR3 is 16 residues long. V lost 1 base and J lost 4; bases outside the gene matches: 8. From germline, CDR1 is MGHRA and CDR2 YSYEKL. CDR3 sequence: CASSQGTGGRSYGYTF. The CDR3 DNA sequence: TGCGCCAGCAGCCAAGGAACAGGGGGTAGAAGCTATGGCTACACCTTC.

The chain uses TRBV19 and TRBJ1-6; D is perhaps TRBD1 (5 bases). The CDR3 has 18 amino acids. Trimming took off 3 bases at V and 6 bases at J, with 21 bases between the two ends. CDR1 is LNHDA, CDR2 SQIVND, per germline (reference sequence). Here the CDR3 DNA reads TGTGCCAGTAGTATTGGAAGTGGCGGGGCTACTTCTAATTCACCCCTCCACTTT. This sequence encodes CASSIGSGGATSNSPLHF.

This rearrangement joins TRBV14 to TRBJ1-1; 7 bases map to TRBD1. CDR3 length: 13 residues. Germline-derived CDR1 and CDR2 are SGHDN and FVKESK. V was pared by 2 bases and J by 5 bases, with 2 bases of the junction left unmatched. The CDR3 loop reads CASSQLQGTEAFF. The CDR3 DNA reads as TGTGCCAGCAGCCAACTACAGGGGACTGAAGCTTTCTTT.

V gene TRBV5-1 combines with J gene TRBJ1-2, with 7 bases lining up with TRBD1. The germline CDR1 and CDR2 sequences are SGHRS and YFSETQ. The CDR3 length is 17 residues. Germline trimming cut 2 bases from V and 3 bases from J; bases unmatched to any gene: 13. The CDR3 coding sequence is TGCGCCAGCAGCTTAGATACCGGGACAGTCCTTCACTATGGCTACACCTTC. It specifies CASSLDTGTVLHYGYTF.

Here the CDR3 DNA reads TGTGCCAGCAGCTTGGAGGGAATCGGAAACACCATATATTTT. Amino acids: CASSLEGIGNTIYF. The chain carries TRBV7-3 and TRBJ1-3; D uncertain. Germline lookup yields CDR1 SGHTA and CDR2 FQGTGA. Trimming left V 3 bases short and J 4 bases short, with 10 bases between. This CDR3 is 14 amino acids long. Using reference TRBV7-3 and TRBJ1-3 for the parts outside the CDR3, the full variable domain is GAGVSQTPSNKVTEKGKYVELRCDPISGHTALYWYRQSLGQGPEFLIYFQGTGAADDSGLPNDRFFAVRPEGSVSTLKIQRTERGDSAVYLCASSLEGIGNTIYFGEGSWLTVV.

The rearrangement uses TRBV5-6 and TRBJ2-4, with a tentative D call TRBD1 (5 bases). Germline CDR1 reads SGHDT; CDR2 reads YYEEEE. V was cut by 1 base and J by 8 bases, with 13 bases left in between. The CDR3 has 14 residues. The CDR3 DNA is TGTGCCAGCAGCTTGATAAGGGGATATGACATTCAGTACTTC. Translation gives CASSLIRGYDIQYF.

A remark on this clone: Other DNA sequences in the same sample also yield this CDR3. V gene TRBV5-6 combines with J gene TRBJ1-2; D is undetermined. This CDR3 contains 14 residues. Germline V gene lookup returns CDR1 SGHDT and CDR2 YYEEEE. Trimming removed 4 bases from V and 2 bases from J, with 12 bases in between. The CDR3 here is CASSPSGRNYGYTF. In DNA form, the CDR3 reads TGTGCCAGCAGCCCATCGGGCCGGAACTATGGCTACACCTTC.

This clone came up once. V gene TRBV18 combines with J gene TRBJ2-2; D is perhaps TRBD2 (5 bases). The CDR3 spans 15 residues. Germline assignment: CDR1 KGHSH and CDR2 LQKENI. V was trimmed by 4 bases and J by 3 bases, leaving 12 bases between them. CDR3 in amino acids: CASSRPSGYTGELFF. Here the CDR3 DNA reads TGTGCCAGCTCACGTCCCAGCGGTTACACCGGGGAGCTGTTTTTT.

V gene TRBV3-1 (or the pseudogene TRBV3-2) combines with J gene TRBJ2-3, with D unclear. The CDR3 consists of 11 residues. V was trimmed by 5 bases and J by 6 bases, leaving 6 bases between them. Germline lookup yields CDR1 LGHDT and CDR2 YNNKEL (reference sequence). The CDR3 loop reads CASSTWDTQYF. The CDR3 nucleotides are TGTGCCAGCAGCACTTGGGATACGCAGTATTTT.